The sample holds many counts of the clone carrying this T cell receptor (beta chain). Antigen: not known. Between the trimmed V and J ends, which lost 0 bases and 0 bases, there was a span of 11 bases. CDR3 size: 16 residues. Germline CDR1 and CDR2: LGHNA and YNFKEQ. This entry belongs to a study of breast tumors, draining lymph nodes, adjacent tissues. Breast cancer patients provided tissue from their axillary draining lymph nodes. Study-wide findings and caveats: Compared with basal-like, luminal-like tumors shared significantly more repertoire with nontumor tissue. Findings are consistent with lymph node origin and intratumoral expansion of most tumor T cells. Tumor repertoires ranked between lymph nodes and nontumor tissue in diversity, with V and J gene preferences.

TCRdb itself ran the multiplex PCR reads through MiXCR, one entry per CDR3 protein. The data hold some 130,000 distinct CDR3 sequences, with about 20% observed a single time. V is TRBV4-2 and J is TRBJ2-5, with D possibly being TRBD1 (6 bases). The clonotype was recovered from a female donor with breast cancer. Some clones in this sample may be carry-over from other donors' samples. Sequencing was done on a sample of axillary lymph node tissue. The CDR3 sequence: CASSQEGQGYQETQYF. The CDR3, as DNA: TGTGCCAGCAGCCAAGAAGGTCAGGGGTACCAAGAGACCCAGTACTTC.